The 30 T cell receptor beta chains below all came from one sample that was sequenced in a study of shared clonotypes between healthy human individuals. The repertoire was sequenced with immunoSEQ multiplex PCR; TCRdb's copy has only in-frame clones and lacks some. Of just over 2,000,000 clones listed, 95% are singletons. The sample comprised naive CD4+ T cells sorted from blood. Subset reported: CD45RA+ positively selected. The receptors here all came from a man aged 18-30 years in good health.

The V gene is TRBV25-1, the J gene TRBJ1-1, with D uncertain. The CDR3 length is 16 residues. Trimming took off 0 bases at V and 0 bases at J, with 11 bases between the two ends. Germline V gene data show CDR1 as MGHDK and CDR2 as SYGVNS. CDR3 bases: TGTGCCAGCAGTGAATATAAGAGAGGTATGAACACTGAAGCTTTCTTT. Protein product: CASSEYKRGMNTEAFF.

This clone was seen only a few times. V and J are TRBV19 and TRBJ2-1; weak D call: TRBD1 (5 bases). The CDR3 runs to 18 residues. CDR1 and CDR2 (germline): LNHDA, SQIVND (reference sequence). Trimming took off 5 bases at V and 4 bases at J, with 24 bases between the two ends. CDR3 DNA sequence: TGTGCCAGTAGTCCAGATGGGGCATGGGGCTCGTTTTACAATGAGCAGTTCTTC. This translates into CASSPDGAWGSFYNEQFF. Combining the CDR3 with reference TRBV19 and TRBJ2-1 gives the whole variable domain DGGITQSPKYLFRKEGQNVTLSCEQNLNHDAMYWYRQDPGQGLRLIYYSQIVNDFQKGDIAEGYSVSREKKESFPLTVTSAQKNPTAFYLCASSPDGAWGSFYNEQFFGPGTRLTVL.

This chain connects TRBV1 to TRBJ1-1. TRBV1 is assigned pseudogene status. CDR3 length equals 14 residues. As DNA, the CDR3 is TGCACCAGCAGCCCCGGAGGAGCTAACACTGAAGCTTTCTTT. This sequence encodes CTSSPGGANTEAFF.

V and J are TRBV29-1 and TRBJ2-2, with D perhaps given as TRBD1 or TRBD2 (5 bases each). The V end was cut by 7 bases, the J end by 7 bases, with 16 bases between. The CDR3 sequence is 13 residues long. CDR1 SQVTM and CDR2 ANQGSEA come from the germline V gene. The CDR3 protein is CSARDRLSGELFF. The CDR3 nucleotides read TGCAGCGCTCGGGACCGACTAAGCGGGGAGCTGTTTTTT.

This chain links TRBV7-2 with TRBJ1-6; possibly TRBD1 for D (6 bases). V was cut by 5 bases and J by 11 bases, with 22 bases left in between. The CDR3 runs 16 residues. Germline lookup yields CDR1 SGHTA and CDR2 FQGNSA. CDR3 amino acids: CASSPGVGQGIPPLHF. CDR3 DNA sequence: TGTGCCAGCAGCCCGGGGGTGGGGCAGGGGATACCACCCCTCCACTTT.

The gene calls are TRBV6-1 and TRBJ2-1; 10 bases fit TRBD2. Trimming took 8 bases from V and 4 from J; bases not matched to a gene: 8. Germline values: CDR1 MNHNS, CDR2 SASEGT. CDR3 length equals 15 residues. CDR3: CASGGGLAAYNEQFF. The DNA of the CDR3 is TGTGCCAGCGGGGGAGGACTAGCGGCGTACAATGAGCAGTTCTTC.

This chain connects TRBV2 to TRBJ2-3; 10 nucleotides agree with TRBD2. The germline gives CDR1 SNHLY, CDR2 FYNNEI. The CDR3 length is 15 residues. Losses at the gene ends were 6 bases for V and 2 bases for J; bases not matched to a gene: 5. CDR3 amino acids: CASRSLAGFTDTQYF. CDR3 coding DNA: TGTGCCAGCAGGTCACTAGCGGGGTTCACAGATACGCAGTATTTT.

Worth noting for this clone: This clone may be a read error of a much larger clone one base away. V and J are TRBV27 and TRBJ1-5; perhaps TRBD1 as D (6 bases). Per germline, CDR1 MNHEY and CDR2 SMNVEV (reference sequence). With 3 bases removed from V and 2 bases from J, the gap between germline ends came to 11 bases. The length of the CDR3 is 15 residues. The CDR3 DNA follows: TGTGCCAGCAGTTTTAACAGGGATGGCAATCAGCCCCAGCATTTT. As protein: CASSFNRDGNQPQHF.

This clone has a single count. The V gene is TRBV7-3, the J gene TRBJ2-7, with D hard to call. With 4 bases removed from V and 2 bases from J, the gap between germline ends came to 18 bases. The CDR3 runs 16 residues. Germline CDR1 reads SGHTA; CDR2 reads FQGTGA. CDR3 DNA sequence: TGTGCCAGCAGCTCCAAACGTTCGGACGGAACCTACGAGCAGTACTTC. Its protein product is CASSSKRSDGTYEQYF.

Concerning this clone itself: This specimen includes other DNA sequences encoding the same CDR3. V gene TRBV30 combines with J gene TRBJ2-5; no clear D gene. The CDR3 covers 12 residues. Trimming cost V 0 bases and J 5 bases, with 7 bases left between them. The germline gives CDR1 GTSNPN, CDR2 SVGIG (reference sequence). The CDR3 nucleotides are TGTGCCTGGAGTGTAACTCTGGAGACCCAGTACTTC. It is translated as CAWSVTLETQYF. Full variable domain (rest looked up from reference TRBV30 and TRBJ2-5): SQTIHQWPATLVQPVGSPLSLECTVEGTSNPNLYWYRQAAGRGLQLLFYSVGIGQISSEVPQNLSASRPQDRQFILSSKKLLLSDSGFYLCAWSVTLETQYFGPGTRLLVL.

CDR3 protein: CASIGGATNEQYF. The CDR3, as DNA: TGTGCCAGCATTGGGGGGGCAACCAACGAGCAGTACTTC. V usage is TRBV6-1 and J usage is TRBJ2-7; possible D gene TRBD2, 7 bases. Trimming shortened V by 7 bases and J by 5 bases, and 15 bases separated the two germline ends. CDR3 length: 13 residues. CDR1 is MNHNS and CDR2 is SASEGT in the germline V gene.

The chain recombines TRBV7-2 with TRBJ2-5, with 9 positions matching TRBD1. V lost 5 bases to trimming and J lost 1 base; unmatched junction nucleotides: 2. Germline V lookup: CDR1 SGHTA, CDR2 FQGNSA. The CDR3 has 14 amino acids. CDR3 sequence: CASSQQGAQETQYF. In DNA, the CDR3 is TGTGCCAGCAGCCAACAGGGGGCCCAAGAGACCCAGTACTTC.

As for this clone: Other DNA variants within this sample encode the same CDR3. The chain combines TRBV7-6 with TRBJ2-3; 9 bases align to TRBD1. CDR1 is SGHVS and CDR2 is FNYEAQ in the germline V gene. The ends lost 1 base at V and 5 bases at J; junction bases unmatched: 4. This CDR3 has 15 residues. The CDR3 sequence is CASSLVQGAGDTQYF. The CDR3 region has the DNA TGTGCCAGCAGCTTAGTACAGGGGGCGGGAGATACGCAGTATTTT.

CDR3 sequence reads: CASRKTGENQPQHF. The CDR3 nucleotides read TGTGCCAGCAGAAAAACAGGGGAAAATCAGCCCCAGCATTTT. The rearrangement joins TRBV6-1 to TRBJ1-5, with 7 nucleotides matching TRBD1. The germline CDR1 and CDR2 sequences are MNHNS and SASEGT. This CDR3 spans 14 amino acids. The V and J ends lost 6 bases and 4 bases, in that order; junction bases with no gene match: 6.

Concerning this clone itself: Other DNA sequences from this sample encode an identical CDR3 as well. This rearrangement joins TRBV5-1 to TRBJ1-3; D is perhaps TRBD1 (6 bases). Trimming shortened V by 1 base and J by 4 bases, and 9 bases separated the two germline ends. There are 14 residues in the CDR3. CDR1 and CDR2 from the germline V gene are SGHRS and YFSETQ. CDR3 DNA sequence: TGCGCCAGCAGCTTGACAGGGACCGGAAACACCATATATTTT. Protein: CASSLTGTGNTIYF. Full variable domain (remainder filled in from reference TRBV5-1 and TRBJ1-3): KAGVTQTPRYLIKTRGQQVTLSCSPISGHRSVSWYQQTPGQGLQFLFEYFSETQRNKGNFPGRFSGRQFSNSRSEMNVSTLELGDSALYLCASSLTGTGNTIYFGEGSWLTVV.

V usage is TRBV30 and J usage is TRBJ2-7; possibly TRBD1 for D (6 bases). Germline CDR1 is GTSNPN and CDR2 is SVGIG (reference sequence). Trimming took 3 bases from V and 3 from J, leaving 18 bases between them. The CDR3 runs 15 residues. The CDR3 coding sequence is TGTGCCTGGAGCGAAGGACAGCTCAGATACTACGAGCAGTACTTC. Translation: CAWSEGQLRYYEQYF. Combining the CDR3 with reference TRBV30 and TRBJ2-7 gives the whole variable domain SQTIHQWPATLVQPVGSPLSLECTVEGTSNPNLYWYRQAAGRGLQLLFYSVGIGQISSEVPQNLSASRPQDRQFILSSKKLLLSDSGFYLCAWSEGQLRYYEQYFGPGTRLTVT.

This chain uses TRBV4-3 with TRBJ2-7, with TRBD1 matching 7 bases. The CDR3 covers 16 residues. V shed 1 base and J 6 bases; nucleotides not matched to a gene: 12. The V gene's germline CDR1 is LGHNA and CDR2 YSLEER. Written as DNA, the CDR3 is TGCGCCAGCAGCCAAGGTTTTGGGGCAGGGGGTGGCGAGCAGTACTTC. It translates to CASSQGFGAGGGEQYF.

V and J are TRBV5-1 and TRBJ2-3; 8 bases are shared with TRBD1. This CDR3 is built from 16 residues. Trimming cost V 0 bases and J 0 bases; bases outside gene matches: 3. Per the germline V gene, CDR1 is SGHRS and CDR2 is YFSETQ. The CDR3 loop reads CASSLDDRGSTDTQYF. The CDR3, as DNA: TGCGCCAGCAGCTTGGACGACAGGGGAAGCACAGATACGCAGTATTTT.

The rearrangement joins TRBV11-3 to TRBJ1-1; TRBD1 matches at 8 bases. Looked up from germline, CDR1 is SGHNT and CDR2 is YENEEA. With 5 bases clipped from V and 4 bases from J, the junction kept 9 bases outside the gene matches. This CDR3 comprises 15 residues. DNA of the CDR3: TGTGCCAGCAGCCCAACCGGGACAGGCGGCACTGAAGCTTTCTTT. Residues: CASSPTGTGGTEAFF.

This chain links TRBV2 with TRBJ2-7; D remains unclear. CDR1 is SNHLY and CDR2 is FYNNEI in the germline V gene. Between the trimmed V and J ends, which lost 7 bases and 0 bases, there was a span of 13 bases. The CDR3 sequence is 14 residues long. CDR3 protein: CASMTQLSSYEQYF. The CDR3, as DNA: TGTGCCAGCATGACGCAGCTAAGCTCCTACGAGCAGTACTTC. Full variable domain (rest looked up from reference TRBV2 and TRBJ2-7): EPEVTQTPSHQVTQMGQEVILRCVPISNHLYFYWYRQILGQKVEFLVSFYNNEISEKSEIFDDQFSVERPDGSNFTLKIRSTKLEDSAMYFCASMTQLSSYEQYFGPGTRLTVT.

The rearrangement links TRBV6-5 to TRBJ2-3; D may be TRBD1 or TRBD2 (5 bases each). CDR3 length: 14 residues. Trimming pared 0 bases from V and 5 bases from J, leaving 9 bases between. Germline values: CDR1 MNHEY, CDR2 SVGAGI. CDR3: CASSYSRGVDTQYF. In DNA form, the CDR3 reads TGTGCCAGCAGTTACTCGAGAGGGGTAGATACGCAGTATTTT.

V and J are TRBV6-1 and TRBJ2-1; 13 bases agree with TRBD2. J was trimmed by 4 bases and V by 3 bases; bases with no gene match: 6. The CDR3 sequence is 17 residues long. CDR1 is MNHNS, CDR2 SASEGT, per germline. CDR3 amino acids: CASSDHMGLAGYNEQFF. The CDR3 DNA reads TGTGCCAGCAGTGATCACATGGGACTAGCGGGATACAATGAGCAGTTCTTC.

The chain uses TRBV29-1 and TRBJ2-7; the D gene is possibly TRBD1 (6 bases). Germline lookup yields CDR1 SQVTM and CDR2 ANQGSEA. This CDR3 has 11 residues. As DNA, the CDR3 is TGCAGGGTTAACAGGGCCTACGAGCAGTACTTC. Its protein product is CRVNRAYEQYF.

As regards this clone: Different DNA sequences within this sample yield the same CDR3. In DNA form, the CDR3 reads TGTGCCAGCAGCTTGTCTACCGGGGAGCTGTTTTTT. As protein: CASSLSTGELFF. The chain links TRBV5-6 to TRBJ2-2; no clear D. Germline V lookup: CDR1 SGHDT, CDR2 YYEEEE. The V end lost 1 base, the J end lost 5 bases, and 3 bases lay between the germline ends. The length of the CDR3 is 12 residues.

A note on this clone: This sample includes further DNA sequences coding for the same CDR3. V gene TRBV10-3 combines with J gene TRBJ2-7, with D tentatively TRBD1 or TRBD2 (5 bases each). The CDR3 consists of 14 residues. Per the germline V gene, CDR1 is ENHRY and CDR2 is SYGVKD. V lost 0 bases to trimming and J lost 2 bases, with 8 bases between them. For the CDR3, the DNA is TGTGCCATCAGTGAGTCGGGGGTCACCTACGAGCAGTACTTC. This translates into CAISESGVTYEQYF.

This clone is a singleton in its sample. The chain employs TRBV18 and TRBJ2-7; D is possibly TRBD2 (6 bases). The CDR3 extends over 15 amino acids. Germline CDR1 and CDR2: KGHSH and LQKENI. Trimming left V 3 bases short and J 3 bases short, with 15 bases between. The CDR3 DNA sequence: TGTGCCAGCTCACCCTCCGACTGGGGGGTCTACGAGCAGTACTTC. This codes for CASSPSDWGVYEQYF.

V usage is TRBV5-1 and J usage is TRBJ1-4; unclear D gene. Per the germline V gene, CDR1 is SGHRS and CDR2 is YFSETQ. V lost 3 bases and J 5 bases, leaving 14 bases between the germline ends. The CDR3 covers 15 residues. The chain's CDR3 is CASSWGGQQNEKLFF. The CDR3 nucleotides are TGCGCCAGCAGCTGGGGTGGGCAGCAGAATGAAAAACTGTTTTTT.

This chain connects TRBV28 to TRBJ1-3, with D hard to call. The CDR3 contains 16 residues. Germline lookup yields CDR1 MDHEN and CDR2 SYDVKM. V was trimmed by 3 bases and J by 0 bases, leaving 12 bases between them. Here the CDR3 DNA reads TGTGCCAGCAGTTTCCCCGGCCTTTTCTCTGGAAACACCATATATTTT. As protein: CASSFPGLFSGNTIYF.

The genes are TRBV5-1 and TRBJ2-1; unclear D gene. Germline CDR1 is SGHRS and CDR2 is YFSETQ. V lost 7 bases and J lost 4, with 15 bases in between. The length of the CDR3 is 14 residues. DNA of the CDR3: TGCGCCAGCGCTTACAGCGTAAGTTACAATGAGCAGTTCTTC. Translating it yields CASAYSVSYNEQFF.

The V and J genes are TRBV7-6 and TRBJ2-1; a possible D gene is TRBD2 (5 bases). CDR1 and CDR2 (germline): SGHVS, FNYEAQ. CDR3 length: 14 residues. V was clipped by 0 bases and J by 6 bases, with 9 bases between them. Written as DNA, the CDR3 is TGTGCCAGCAGCTTAGCGGGAGTATTCAATGAGCAGTTCTTC. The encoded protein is CASSLAGVFNEQFF.